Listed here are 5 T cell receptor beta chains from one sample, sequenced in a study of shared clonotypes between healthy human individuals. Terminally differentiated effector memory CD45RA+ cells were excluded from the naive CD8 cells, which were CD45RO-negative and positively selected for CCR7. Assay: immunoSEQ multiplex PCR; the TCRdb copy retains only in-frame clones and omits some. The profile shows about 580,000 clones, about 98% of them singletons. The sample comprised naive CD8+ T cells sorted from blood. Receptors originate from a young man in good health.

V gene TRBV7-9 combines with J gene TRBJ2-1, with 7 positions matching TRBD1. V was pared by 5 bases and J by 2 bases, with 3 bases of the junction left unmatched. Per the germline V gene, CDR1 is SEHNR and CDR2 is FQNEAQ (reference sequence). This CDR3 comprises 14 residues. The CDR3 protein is CASSTGQAYNEQFF. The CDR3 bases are TGTGCCAGCAGCACCGGACAGGCCTACAATGAGCAGTTCTTC.

The CDR3 protein is CAISARGNGYTF. The CDR3, as DNA: TGTGCCATCAGTGCCAGAGGAAATGGCTACACCTTC. The chain uses TRBV10-3 and TRBJ1-2; D unclear. Germline-derived CDR1 and CDR2 are ENHRY and SYGVKD. This CDR3 has 12 amino acids. The germline V and J ends were trimmed by 4 bases and 6 bases, with 9 bases remaining between them.

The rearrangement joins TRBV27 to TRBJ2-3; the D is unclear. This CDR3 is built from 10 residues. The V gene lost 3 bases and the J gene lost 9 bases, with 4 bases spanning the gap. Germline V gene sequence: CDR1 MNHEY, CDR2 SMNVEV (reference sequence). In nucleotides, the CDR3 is TGTGCCAGCAGTTTCCCAACGCAGTATTTT. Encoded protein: CASSFPTQYF.

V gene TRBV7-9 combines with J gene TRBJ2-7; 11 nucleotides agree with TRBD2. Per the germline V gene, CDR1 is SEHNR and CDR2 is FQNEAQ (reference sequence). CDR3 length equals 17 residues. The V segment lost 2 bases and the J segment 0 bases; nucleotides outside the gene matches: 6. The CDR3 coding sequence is TGTGCCAGCAGCTTAAATAGCGGGAGGGCTGTCTCCTACGAGCAGTACTTC. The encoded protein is CASSLNSGRAVSYEQYF.

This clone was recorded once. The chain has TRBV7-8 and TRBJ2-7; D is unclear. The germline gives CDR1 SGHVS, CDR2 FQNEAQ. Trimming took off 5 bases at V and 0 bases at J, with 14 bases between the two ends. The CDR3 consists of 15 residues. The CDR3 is CASSGRPSSSYEQYF. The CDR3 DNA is TGTGCCAGCAGCGGCAGACCGTCTAGCTCCTACGAGCAGTACTTC.